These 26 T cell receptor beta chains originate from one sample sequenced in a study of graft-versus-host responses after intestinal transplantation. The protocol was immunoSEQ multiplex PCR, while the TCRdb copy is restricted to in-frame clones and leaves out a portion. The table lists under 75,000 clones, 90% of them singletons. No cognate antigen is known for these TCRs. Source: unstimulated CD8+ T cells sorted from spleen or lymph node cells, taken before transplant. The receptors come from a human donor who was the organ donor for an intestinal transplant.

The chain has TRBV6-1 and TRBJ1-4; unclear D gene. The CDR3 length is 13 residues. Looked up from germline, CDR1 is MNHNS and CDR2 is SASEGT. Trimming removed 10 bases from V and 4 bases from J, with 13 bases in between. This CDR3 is CATCSANNEKLFF. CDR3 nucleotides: TGTGCCACCTGCTCCGCTAATAATGAAAAACTGTTTTTT.

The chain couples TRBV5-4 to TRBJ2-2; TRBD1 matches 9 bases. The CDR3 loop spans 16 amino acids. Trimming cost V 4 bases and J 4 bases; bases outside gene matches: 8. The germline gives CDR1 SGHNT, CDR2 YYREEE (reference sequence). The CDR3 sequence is CASSADRGESTGELFF. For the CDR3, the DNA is TGTGCCAGCAGCGCGGACAGGGGAGAGAGCACCGGGGAGCTGTTTTTT.

CDR3 nucleotide sequence: TGTGCCAAGTGGACAGGGGCTGGGGCCAACGTCCTGACTTTC. Protein product: CAKWTGAGANVLTF. The gene calls are TRBV19 and TRBJ2-6; the match to TRBD1 covers 9 bases. The V segment lost 10 bases and the J segment 2 bases; nucleotides outside the gene matches: 3. From germline, CDR1 is LNHDA and CDR2 SQIVND (reference sequence). The CDR3 loop spans 14 amino acids.

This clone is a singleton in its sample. CDR3 loop: CASSLAGTGHSGNTIYF. The CDR3 DNA reads TGCGCCAGCAGCTTGGCCGGGACAGGCCACTCTGGAAACACCATATATTTT. This sequence joins TRBV5-1 and TRBJ1-3, with 8 bases fitting TRBD1. The CDR3 is 17 residues long. Trimming removed 0 bases from V and 0 bases from J; junction bases left unmatched: 5. From germline, CDR1 is SGHRS and CDR2 YFSETQ.

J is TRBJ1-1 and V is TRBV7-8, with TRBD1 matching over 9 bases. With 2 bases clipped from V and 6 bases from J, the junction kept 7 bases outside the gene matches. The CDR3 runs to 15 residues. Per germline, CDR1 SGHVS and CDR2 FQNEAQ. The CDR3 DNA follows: TGTGCCAGCAGCTTATCCGGGACAGGGCTTGCTGAAGCTTTCTTT. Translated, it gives CASSLSGTGLAEAFF.

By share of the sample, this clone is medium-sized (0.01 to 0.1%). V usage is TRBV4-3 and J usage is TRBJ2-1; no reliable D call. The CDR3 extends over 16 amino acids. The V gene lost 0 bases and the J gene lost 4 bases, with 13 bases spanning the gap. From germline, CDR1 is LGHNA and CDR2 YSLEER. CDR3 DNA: TGCGCCAGCAGCCAAGATGGGTCGACAACGTACAATGAGCAGTTCTTC. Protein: CASSQDGSTTYNEQFF.

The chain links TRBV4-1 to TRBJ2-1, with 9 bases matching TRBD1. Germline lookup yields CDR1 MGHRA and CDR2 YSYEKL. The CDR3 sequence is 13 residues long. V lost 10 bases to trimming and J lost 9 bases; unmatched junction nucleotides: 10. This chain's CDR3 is CATAPGQGIEQFF. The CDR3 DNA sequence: TGCGCCACCGCCCCGGGACAGGGCATTGAGCAGTTCTTC.

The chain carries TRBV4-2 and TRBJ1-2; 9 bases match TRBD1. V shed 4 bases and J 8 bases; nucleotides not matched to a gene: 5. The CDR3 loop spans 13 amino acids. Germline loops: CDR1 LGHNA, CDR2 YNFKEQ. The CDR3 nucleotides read TGTGCCAGCAGCCTACAGGGGGCCCGGGGCTACACCTTC. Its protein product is CASSLQGARGYTF.

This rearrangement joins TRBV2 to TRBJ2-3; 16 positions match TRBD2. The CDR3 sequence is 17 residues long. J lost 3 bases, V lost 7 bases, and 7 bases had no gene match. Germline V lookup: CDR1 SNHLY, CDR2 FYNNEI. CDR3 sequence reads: CASTGLAGGPLTDTQYF. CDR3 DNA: TGTGCCAGCACGGGACTAGCGGGGGGGCCGTTAACAGATACGCAGTATTTT.

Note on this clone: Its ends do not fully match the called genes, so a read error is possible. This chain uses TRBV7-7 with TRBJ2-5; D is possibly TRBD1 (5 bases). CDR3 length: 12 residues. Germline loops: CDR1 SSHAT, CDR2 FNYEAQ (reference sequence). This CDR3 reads CASSYRGETQYF. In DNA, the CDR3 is TGTGCTAGCAGCTATAGGGGAGAGACCCAGTACTTC.

The CDR3 bases are TGTGCCAGCAGTTCCGGACAGGGGAGGAACACCGGGGAGCTGTTTTTT. This gives the protein CASSSGQGRNTGELFF. The chain links TRBV2 to TRBJ2-2, with 9 positions matching TRBD1. J lost 1 base, V lost 5 bases, and 5 bases had no gene match. The V gene's germline CDR1 is SNHLY and CDR2 FYNNEI. The CDR3 has 16 residues.

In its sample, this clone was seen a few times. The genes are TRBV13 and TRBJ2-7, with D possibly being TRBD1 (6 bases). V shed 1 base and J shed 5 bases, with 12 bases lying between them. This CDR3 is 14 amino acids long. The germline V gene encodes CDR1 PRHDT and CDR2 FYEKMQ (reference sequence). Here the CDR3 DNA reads TGTGCCAGCAGCTTAGCAGGGGCCATAGACGAGCAGTACGTC. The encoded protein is CASSLAGAIDEQYV.

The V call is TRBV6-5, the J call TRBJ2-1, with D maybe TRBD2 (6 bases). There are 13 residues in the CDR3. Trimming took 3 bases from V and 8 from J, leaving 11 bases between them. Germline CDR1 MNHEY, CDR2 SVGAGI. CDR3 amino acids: CASSYPGVDEQFF. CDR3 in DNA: TGTGCCAGCAGTTATCCGGGGGTGGATGAGCAGTTCTTC.

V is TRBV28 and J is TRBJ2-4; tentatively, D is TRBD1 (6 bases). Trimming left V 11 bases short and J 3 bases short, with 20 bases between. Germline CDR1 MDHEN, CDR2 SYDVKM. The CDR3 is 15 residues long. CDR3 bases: TGTGCCTGCATCGGACAGAGTAAGGACAAAAACATTCAGTACTTC. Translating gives CACIGQSKDKNIQYF.

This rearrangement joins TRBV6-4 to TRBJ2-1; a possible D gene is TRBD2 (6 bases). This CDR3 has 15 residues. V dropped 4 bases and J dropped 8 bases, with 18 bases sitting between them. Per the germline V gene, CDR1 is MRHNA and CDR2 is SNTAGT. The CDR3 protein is CASSAIGTPSDEQFF. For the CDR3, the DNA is TGTGCCAGCAGTGCCATAGGGACTCCTTCTGATGAGCAGTTCTTC.

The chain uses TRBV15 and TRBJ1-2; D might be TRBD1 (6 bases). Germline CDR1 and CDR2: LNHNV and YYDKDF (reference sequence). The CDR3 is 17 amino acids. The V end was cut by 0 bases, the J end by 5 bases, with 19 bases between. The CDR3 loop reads CATSRENGGHGDYGYTF. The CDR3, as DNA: TGTGCCACCAGCAGAGAAAATGGGGGACATGGGGATTATGGCTACACCTTC.

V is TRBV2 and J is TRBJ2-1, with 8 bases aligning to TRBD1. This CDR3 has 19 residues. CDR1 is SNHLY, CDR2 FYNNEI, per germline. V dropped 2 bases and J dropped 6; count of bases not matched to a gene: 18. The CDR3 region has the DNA TGTGCCAGCAGTGAACGAGAGGATGTTAGGACAGGGTACGGCAATGAGCAGTTCTTC. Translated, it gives CASSEREDVRTGYGNEQFF.

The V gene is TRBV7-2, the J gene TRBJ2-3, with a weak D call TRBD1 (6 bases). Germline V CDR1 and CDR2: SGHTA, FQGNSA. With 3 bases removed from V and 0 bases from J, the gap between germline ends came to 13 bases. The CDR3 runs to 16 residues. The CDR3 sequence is CASSFRDTVSTDTQYF. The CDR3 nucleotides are TGTGCCAGCAGCTTTAGGGACACTGTTAGCACAGATACGCAGTATTTT.

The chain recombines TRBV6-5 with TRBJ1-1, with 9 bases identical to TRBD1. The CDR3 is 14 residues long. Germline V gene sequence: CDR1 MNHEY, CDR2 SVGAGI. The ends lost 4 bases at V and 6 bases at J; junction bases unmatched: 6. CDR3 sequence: CASSWTGETSEAFF. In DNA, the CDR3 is TGTGCCAGCAGTTGGACAGGGGAAACTTCTGAAGCTTTCTTT.

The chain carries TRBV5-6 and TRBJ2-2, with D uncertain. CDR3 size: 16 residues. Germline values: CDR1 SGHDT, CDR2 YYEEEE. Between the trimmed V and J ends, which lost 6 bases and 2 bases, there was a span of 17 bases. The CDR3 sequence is CASIDDGARNTGELFF. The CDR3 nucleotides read TGTGCCAGCATCGATGACGGAGCCCGAAACACCGGGGAGCTGTTTTTT.

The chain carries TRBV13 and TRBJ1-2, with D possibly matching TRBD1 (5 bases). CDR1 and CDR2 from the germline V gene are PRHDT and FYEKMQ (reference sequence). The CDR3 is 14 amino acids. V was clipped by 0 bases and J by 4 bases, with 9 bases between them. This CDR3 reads CASSLGGQGYGYTF. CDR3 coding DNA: TGTGCCAGCAGCTTAGGCGGCCAGGGCTATGGCTACACCTTC. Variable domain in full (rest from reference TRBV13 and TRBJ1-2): AAGVIQSPRHLIKEKRETATLKCYPIPRHDTVYWYQQGPGQDPQFLISFYEKMQSDKGSIPDRFSAQQFSDYHSELNMSSLELGDSALYFCASSLGGQGYGYTFGSGTRLTVV.

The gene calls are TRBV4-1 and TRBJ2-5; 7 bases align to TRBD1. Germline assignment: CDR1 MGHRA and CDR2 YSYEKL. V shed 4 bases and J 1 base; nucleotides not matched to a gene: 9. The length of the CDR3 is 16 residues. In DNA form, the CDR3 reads TGCGCCAGCAGCCCGGGACAGCGAGTATTCCAAGAGACCCAGTACTTC. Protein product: CASSPGQRVFQETQYF.

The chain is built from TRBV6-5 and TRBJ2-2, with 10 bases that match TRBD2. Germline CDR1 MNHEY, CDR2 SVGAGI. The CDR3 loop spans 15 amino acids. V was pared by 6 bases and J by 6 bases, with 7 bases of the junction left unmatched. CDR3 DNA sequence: TGTGCCAGCAGGGTCAGCGGGGGGGCGTCCGGGGAGCTGTTTTTT. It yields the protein CASRVSGGASGELFF.

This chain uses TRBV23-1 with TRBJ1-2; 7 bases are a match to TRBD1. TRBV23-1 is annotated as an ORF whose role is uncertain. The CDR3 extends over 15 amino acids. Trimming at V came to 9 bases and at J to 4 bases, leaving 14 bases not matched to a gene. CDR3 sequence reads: CARKGGPGQLYGYTF. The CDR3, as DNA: TGCGCCAGAAAAGGGGGCCCGGGACAACTCTATGGCTACACCTTC.

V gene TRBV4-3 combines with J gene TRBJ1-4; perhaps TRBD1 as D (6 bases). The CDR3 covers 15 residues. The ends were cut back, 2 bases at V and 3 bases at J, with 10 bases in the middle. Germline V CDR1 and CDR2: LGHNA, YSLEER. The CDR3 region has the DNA TGCGCCAGCAGCCAATGGGGACACTCTAATGAAAAACTGTTTTTT. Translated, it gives CASSQWGHSNEKLFF.

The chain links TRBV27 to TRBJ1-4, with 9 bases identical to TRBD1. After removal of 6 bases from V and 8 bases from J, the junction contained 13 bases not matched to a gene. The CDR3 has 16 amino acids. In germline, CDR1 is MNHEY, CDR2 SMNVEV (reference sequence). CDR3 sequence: CASSLTEGTGREKLFF. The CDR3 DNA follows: TGTGCCAGCAGCCTTACGGAGGGGACAGGGCGCGAAAAACTGTTTTTT.